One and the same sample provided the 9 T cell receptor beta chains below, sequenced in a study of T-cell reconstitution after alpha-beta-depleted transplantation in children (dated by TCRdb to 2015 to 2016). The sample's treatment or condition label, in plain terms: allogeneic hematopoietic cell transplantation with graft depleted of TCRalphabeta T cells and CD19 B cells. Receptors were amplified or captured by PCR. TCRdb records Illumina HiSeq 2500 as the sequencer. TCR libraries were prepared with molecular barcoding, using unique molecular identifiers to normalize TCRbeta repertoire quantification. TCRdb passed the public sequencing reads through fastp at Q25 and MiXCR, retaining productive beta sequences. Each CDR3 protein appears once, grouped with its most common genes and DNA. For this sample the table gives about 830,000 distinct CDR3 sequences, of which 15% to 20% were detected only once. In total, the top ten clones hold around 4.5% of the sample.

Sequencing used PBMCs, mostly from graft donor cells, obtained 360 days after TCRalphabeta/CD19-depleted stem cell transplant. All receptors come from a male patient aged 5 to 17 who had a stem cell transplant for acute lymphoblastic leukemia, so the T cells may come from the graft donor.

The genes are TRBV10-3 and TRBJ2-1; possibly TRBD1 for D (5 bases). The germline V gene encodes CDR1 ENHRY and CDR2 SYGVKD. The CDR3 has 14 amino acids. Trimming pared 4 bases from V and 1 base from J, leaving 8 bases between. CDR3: CAISVQGSYNEQFF. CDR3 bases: TGTGCCATCAGTGTTCAGGGATCCTACAATGAGCAGTTCTTC.

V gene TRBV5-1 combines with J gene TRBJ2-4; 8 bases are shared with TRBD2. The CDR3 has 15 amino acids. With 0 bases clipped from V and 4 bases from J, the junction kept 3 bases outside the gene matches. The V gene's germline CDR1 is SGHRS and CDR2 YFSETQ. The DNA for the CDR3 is TGCGCCAGCAGCTTGGTAGCGGGACTAAAAAACATTCAGTACTTC. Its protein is CASSLVAGLKNIQYF.

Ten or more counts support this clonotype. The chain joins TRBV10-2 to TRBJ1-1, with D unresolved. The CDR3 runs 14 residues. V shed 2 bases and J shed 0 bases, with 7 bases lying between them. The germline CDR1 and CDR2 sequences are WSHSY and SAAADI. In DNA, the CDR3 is TGCGCCAGCAGTGAGAATGTCATGAACACTGAAGCTTTCTTT. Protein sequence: CASSENVMNTEAFF.

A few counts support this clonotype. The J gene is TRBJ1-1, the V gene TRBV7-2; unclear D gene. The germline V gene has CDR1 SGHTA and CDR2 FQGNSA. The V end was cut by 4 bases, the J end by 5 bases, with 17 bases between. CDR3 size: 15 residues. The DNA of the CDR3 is TGTGCCAGCAGCTATTATGGATCGGGTGCTACTGAAGCTTTCTTT. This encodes CASSYYGSGATEAFF.

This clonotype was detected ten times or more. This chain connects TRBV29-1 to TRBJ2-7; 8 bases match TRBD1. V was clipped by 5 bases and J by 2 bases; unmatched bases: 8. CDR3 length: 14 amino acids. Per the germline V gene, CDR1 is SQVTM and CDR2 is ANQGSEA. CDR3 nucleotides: TGCAGCGTTAATGGGGACAGGCCTCCCTACGAGCAGTACTTC. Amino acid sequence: CSVNGDRPPYEQYF.

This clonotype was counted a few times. CDR3 bases: TGTGCCAGCTCACCACGCCTCCAGGGTCTGGCAGATACGCAGTATTTT. This sequence encodes CASSPRLQGLADTQYF. The rearrangement links TRBV18 to TRBJ2-3; D might be TRBD1 (5 bases). Trimming stripped 1 base from V and 4 bases from J, with 15 bases between. The CDR3 is 16 amino acids. From germline, CDR1 is KGHSH and CDR2 LQKENI. Full variable domain (remainder filled in from reference TRBV18 and TRBJ2-3): NAGVMQNPRHLVRRRGQEARLRCSPMKGHSHVYWYRQLPEEGLKFMVYLQKENIIDESGMPKERFSAEFPKEGPSILRIQQVVRGDSAAYFCASSPRLQGLADTQYFGPGTRLTVL.

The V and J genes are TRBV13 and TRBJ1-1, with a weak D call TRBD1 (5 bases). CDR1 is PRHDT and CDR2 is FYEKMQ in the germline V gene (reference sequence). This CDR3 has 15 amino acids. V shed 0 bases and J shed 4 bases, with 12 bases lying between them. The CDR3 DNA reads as TGTGCCAGCAGCTTAGGTCGGGGCCGCCCCACTGAAGCTTTCTTT. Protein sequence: CASSLGRGRPTEAFF.

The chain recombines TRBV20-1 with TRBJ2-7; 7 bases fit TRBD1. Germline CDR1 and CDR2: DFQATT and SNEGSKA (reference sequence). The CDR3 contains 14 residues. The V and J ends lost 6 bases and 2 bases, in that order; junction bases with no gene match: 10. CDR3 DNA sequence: TGCAGTGCCAATACAGGGGATGGGCCCTACGAGCAGTACTTC. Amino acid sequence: CSANTGDGPYEQYF.

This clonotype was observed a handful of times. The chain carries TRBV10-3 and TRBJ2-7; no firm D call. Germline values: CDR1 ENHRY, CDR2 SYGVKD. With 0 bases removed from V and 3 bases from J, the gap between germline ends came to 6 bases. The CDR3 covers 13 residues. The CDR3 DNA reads TGTGCCATCAGTGAGTCGAAAGACTACGAGCAGTACTTC. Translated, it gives CAISESKDYEQYF.